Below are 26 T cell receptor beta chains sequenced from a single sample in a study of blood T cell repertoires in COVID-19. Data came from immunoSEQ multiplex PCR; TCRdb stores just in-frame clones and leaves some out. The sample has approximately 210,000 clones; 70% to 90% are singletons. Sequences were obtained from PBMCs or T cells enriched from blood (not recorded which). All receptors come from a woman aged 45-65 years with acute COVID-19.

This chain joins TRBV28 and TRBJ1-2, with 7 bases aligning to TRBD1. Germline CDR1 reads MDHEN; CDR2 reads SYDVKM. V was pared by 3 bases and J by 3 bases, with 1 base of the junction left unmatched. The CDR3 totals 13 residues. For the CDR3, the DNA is TGTGCCAGCAGTTTCAGGGGGGACTATGGCTACACCTTC. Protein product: CASSFRGDYGYTF.

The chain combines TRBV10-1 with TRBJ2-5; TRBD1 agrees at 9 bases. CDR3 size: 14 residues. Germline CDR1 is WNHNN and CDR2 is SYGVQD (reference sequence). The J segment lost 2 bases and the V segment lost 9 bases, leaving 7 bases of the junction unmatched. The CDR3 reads CARFGGQGQETQYF. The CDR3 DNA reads TGCGCCAGATTCGGTGGACAGGGGCAAGAGACCCAGTACTTC.

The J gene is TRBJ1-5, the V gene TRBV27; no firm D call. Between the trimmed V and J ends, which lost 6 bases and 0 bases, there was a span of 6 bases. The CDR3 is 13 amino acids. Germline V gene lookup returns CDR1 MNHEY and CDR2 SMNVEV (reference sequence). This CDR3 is CASRTSSNQPQHF. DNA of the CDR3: TGTGCCAGCAGAACAAGTAGCAATCAGCCCCAGCATTTT.

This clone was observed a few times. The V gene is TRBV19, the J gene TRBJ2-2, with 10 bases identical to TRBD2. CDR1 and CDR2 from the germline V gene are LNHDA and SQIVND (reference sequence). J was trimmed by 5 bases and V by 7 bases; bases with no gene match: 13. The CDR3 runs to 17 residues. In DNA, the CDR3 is TGTGCCAGTAAGACAAGCGGGAGGGCCCTAGGGACCGGGGAGCTGTTTTTT. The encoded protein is CASKTSGRALGTGELFF. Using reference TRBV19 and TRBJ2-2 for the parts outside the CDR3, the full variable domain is DGGITQSPKYLFRKEGQNVTLSCEQNLNHDAMYWYRQDPGQGLRLIYYSQIVNDFQKGDIAEGYSVSREKKESFPLTVTSAQKNPTAFYLCASKTSGRALGTGELFFGEGSRLTVL.

The CDR3 sequence: CASSEGGRGWTDEQYF. Here the CDR3 DNA reads TGTGCCAGCAGTGAAGGTGGGCGGGGCTGGACCGACGAGCAGTACTTC. The chain has TRBV2 and TRBJ2-7; D possibly corresponds to TRBD2 (6 bases). The germline V gene has CDR1 SNHLY and CDR2 FYNNEI. The CDR3 loop spans 16 amino acids. V lost 1 base to trimming and J lost 5 bases, with 18 bases between them. The complete variable domain, with remaining parts taken from reference TRBV2 and TRBJ2-7, reads EPEVTQTPSHQVTQMGQEVILRCVPISNHLYFYWYRQILGQKVEFLVSFYNNEISEKSEIFDDQFSVERPDGSNFTLKIRSTKLEDSAMYFCASSEGGRGWTDEQYFGPGTRLTVT.

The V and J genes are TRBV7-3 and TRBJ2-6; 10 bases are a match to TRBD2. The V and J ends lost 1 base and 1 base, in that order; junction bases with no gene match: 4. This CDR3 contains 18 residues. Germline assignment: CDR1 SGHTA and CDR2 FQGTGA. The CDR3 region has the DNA TGTGCCAGCAGCTTAAGGGCTAGCGGGAGTTCTGGGGCCAACGTCCTGACTTTC. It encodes CASSLRASGSSGANVLTF.

The CDR3 region is CASSFLTGGNEQFF. The CDR3 DNA reads TGTGCCAGCAGCTTTCTGACGGGAGGCAATGAGCAGTTCTTC. J is TRBJ2-1 and V is TRBV7-9; 7 positions match TRBD2. Germline assignment: CDR1 SEHNR and CDR2 FQNEAQ (reference sequence). With V trimmed by 3 bases and J by 6 bases, 5 bases remained unmatched. The CDR3 loop spans 14 amino acids.

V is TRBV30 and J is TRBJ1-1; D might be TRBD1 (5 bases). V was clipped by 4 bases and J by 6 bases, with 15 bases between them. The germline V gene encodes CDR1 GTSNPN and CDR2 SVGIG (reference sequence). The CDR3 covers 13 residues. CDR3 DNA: TGTGCCTGGATGTCCGGGGGGGTGGCTGAAGCTTTCTTT. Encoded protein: CAWMSGGVAEAFF.

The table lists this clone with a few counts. The CDR3: CASSVGSSGETQYF. The CDR3, as DNA: TGTGCCAGCAGTGTAGGGTCGTCGGGGGAGACCCAGTACTTC. The rearrangement joins TRBV2 to TRBJ2-5, with D possibly TRBD2 on 5 matching bases. Between the trimmed V and J ends, which lost 4 bases and 5 bases, there was a span of 14 bases. CDR1 SNHLY and CDR2 FYNNEI come from the germline V gene. CDR3 length: 14 residues.

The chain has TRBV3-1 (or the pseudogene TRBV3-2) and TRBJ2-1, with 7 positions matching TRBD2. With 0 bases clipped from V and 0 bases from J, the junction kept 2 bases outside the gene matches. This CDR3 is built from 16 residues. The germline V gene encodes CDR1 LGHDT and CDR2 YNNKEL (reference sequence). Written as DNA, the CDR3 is TGTGCCAGCAGCCAAGATGGCGGGAGCTCCTACAATGAGCAGTTCTTC. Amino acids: CASSQDGGSSYNEQFF.

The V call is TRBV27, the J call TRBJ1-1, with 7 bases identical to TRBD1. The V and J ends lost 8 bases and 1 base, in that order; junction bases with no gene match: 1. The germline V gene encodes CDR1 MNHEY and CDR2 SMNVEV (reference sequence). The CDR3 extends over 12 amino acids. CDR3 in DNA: TGTGCCAGCCGGACAGGGAACACTGAAGCTTTCTTT. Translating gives CASRTGNTEAFF.

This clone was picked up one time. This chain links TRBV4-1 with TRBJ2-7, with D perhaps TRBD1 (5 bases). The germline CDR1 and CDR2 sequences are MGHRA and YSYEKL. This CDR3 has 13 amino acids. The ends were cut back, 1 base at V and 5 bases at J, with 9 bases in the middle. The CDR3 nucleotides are TGCGCCAGCAGCCAAGGTCAGGGCGACGAGCAGTACTTC. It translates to CASSQGQGDEQYF.

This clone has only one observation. The CDR3 DNA sequence: TGCGCCAGCAGCCAACCCAGGGGATTAGACACTGAAGCTTTCTTT. Its protein is CASSQPRGLDTEAFF. V is TRBV4-1 and J is TRBJ1-1; maybe TRBD1 (6 bases). The length of the CDR3 is 15 residues. Trimming cost V 2 bases and J 3 bases, with 13 bases left between them. Germline V gene lookup returns CDR1 MGHRA and CDR2 YSYEKL.

CDR3 in DNA: TGTGCCAGCGGTCGGAGACGGGAGACCCAGTACTTC. It yields the protein CASGRRRETQYF. The rearrangement joins TRBV3-1 (or the pseudogene TRBV3-2) to TRBJ2-5; D is unclear. The V and J ends lost 8 bases and 5 bases respectively, with 12 bases between them. Germline V lookup: CDR1 LGHDT, CDR2 YNNKEL (reference sequence). The CDR3 consists of 12 residues.

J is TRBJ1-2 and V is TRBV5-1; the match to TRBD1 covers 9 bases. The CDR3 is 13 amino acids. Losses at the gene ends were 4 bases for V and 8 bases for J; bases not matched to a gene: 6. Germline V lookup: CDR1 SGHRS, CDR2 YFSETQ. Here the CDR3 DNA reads TGCGCCAGCAGCCGTGGACAGGGGAGAGGCTACACCTTC. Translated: CASSRGQGRGYTF.

For the CDR3, the DNA is TGTGCCAGCAGTCAGGGGACTAGCGGGACGTGGGAGACCCAGTACTTC. Encoded protein: CASSQGTSGTWETQYF. The chain is built from TRBV6-6 and TRBJ2-5, with TRBD2 matching over 13 bases. Germline V gene lookup returns CDR1 MNHNY and CDR2 SVGAGI (reference sequence). The ends lost 5 bases at V and 5 bases at J; junction bases unmatched: 8. This CDR3 contains 16 residues.

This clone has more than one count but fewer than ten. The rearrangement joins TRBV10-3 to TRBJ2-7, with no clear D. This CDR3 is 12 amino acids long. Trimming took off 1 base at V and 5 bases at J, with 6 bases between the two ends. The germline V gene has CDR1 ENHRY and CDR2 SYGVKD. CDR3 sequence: CAISELANEQYF. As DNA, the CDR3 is TGTGCCATCAGTGAGTTGGCCAACGAGCAGTACTTC.

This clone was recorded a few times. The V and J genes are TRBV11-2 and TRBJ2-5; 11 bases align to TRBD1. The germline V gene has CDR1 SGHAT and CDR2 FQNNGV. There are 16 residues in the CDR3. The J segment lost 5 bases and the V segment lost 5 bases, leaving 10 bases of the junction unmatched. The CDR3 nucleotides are TGTGCCAGCAGCCGAGGACAGGGGGCTGTTTGGGAGACCCAGTACTTC. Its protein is CASSRGQGAVWETQYF. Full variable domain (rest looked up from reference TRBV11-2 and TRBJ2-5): EAGVAQSPRYKIIEKRQSVAFWCNPISGHATLYWYQQILGQGPKLLIQFQNNGVVDDSQLPKDRFSAERLKGVDSTLKIQPAKLEDSAVYLCASSRGQGAVWETQYFGPGTRLLVL.

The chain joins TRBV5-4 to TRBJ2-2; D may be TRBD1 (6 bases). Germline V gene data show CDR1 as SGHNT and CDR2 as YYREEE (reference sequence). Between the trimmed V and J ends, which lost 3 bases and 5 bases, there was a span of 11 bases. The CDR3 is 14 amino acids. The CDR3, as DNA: TGTGCCAGCAGCTCCTATCAGGGGACCGGGGAGCTGTTTTTT. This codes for CASSSYQGTGELFF.

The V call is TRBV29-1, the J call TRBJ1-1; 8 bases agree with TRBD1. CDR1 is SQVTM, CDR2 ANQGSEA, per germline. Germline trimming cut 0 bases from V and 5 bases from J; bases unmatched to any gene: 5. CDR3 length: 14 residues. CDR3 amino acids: CSVEEGRGPTEAFF. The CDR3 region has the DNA TGCAGCGTTGAAGAGGGCAGGGGGCCAACTGAAGCTTTCTTT.

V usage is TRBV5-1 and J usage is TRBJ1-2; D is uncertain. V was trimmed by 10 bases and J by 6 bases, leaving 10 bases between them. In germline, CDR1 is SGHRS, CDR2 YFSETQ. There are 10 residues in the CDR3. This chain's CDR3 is CAQHGDGYTF. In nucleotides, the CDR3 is TGCGCCCAGCACGGGGATGGCTACACCTTC.

The DNA for the CDR3 is TGTGCCAGCAGCCAAGACAGAAACAATGAGCAGTTCTTC. Translation gives CASSQDRNNEQFF. The V and J genes are TRBV3-1 (or the pseudogene TRBV3-2) and TRBJ2-1; D gene ambiguous. V was trimmed by 0 bases and J by 5 bases, leaving 5 bases between them. The CDR3 totals 13 residues. Germline values: CDR1 LGHDT, CDR2 YNNKEL (reference sequence).

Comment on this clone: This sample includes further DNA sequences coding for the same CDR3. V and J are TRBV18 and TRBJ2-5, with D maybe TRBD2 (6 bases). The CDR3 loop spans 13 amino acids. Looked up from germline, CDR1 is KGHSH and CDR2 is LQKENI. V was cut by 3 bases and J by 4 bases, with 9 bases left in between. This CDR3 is CASSPGGGETQYF. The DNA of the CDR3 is TGTGCCAGCTCACCGGGGGGAGGAGAGACCCAGTACTTC.

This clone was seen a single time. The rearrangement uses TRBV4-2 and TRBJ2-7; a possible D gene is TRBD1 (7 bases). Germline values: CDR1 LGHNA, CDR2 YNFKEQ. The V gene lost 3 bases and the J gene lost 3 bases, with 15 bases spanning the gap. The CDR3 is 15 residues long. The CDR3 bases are TGTGCCAGCAGCCAGGGCCGACAGGGAGGCTACGAGCAGTACTTC. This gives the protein CASSQGRQGGYEQYF.

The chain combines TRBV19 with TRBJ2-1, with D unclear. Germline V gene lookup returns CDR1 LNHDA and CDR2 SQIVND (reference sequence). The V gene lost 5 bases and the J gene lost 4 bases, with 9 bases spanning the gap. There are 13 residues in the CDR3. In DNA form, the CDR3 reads TGTGCCAGTAGTTCCGACTCGTACAATGAGCAGTTCTTC. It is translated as CASSSDSYNEQFF.

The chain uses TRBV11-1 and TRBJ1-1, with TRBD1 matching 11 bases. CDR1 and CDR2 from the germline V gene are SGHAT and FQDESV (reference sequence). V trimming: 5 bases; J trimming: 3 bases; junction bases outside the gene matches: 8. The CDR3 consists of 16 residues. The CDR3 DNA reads TGTGCCAGCAGCCGGACAGGGGGCGGAGGGCACACTGAAGCTTTCTTT. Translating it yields CASSRTGGGGHTEAFF. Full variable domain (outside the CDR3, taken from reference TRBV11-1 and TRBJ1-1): EAEVAQSPRYKITEKSQAVAFWCDPISGHATLYWYRQILGQGPELLVQFQDESVVDDSQLPKDRFSAERLKGVDSTLKIQPAELGDSAMYLCASSRTGGGGHTEAFFGQGTRLTVV.